The next 4 T cell receptor beta chains were all read from a single sample in a study of shared clonotypes between healthy human individuals. The protocol was immunoSEQ multiplex PCR, while the TCRdb copy is restricted to in-frame clones and leaves out a portion. Of hundreds of thousands of clones listed, around 78% were seen once; the top ten hold about 11%. The source material was PBMCs. The receptor set was obtained from a woman in her 40s in good health. Some clones in this sample may be carry-over from other donors' samples.

The chain joins TRBV7-8 to TRBJ2-4; weak D call: TRBD2 (5 bases). Germline V gene lookup returns CDR1 SGHVS and CDR2 FQNEAQ. V was shortened by 5 bases and J by 4 bases, with 12 bases between the two germline ends. CDR3 length: 14 amino acids. CDR3 in DNA: TGTGCCAGCAGCCTTCGGGATCCGAAAAACATTCAGTACTTC. It codes for CASSLRDPKNIQYF.

The chain has TRBV29-1 and TRBJ2-4; 10 bases are shared with TRBD2. The CDR3 extends over 16 amino acids. Trimming cost V 4 bases and J 8 bases; bases outside gene matches: 14. Looked up from germline, CDR1 is SQVTM and CDR2 is ANQGSEA. The CDR3 spells CSVGGLAGAERDIQYF. CDR3 sequence (DNA): TGCAGCGTTGGAGGGCTAGCGGGGGCCGAGAGGGACATTCAGTACTTC. The entire variable domain, with the rest obtained from reference TRBV29-1 and TRBJ2-4, is as follows: SAVISQKPSRDICQRGTSLTIQCQVDSQVTMMFWYRQQPGQSLTLIATANQGSEATYESGFVIDKFPISRPNLTFSTLTVSNMSPEDSSIYLCSVGGLAGAERDIQYFGAGTRLSVL.

The rearrangement joins TRBV4-1 to TRBJ1-3, with D possibly TRBD1 on 6 matching bases. Trimming pared 0 bases from V and 4 bases from J, leaving 13 bases between. Germline lookup yields CDR1 MGHRA and CDR2 YSYEKL. There are 16 residues in the CDR3. CDR3 nucleotides: TGCGCCAGCAGCCAAGATCCCCAGGGGCTGGGAAACACCATATATTTT. It codes for CASSQDPQGLGNTIYF.

The chain has TRBV5-5 and TRBJ1-2; D gene unclear. The V end lost 0 bases, the J end lost 2 bases, and 14 bases lay between the germline ends. Per germline, CDR1 SGHKS and CDR2 YYEKEE (reference sequence). The CDR3 is 16 residues long. For the CDR3, the DNA is TGTGCCAGCAGCTTGGCAGGTTGGAGGATGAACTATGGCTACACCTTC. It is translated as CASSLAGWRMNYGYTF.